Presented here are 8 T cell receptor beta chains from one specimen sequenced in a study of CD8+CD57+ T cells in acquired aplastic anemia. Using genomic DNA as the template, TCR beta VDJ and CDR3 profiling was carried out. TCRdb re-called the reads through MiXCR, storing one row per CDR3 protein. Of just over 450,000 distinct CDR3 sequences listed, less than 35% are singletons. The authors sequenced patients whose flow cytometry had shown CD8+CD57+ cell expansion. The sequenced sample was sorted CD4+, CD8+, or CD8+CD57+ T cells (not recorded which) from PBMCs. The receptor set was obtained from a human donor with aplastic anemia.

This clonotype was counted ten times or more. V is TRBV15 and J is TRBJ2-7, with 8 positions matching TRBD1. This CDR3 has 14 amino acids. The germline V gene has CDR1 LNHNV and CDR2 YYDKDF (reference sequence). With V trimmed by 3 bases and J by 5 bases, 6 bases remained unmatched. The CDR3 here is CATSRAGTGNEQYF. The CDR3 DNA reads TGTGCCACCAGCAGGGCGGGGACAGGTAACGAGCAGTACTTC.

With regard to this clonotype: One junction end disagrees with the germline gene, perhaps due to a read error. CDR3 nucleotides: TGTGCCAGCAGCGTAGACGGGTCCAGCACAGATACGCAGTATTTT. The encoded protein is CASSVDGSSTDTQYF. The J gene is TRBJ2-3, the V gene TRBV10-1; D is uncertain. This CDR3 has 15 amino acids. Germline V gene sequence: CDR1 WNHNN, CDR2 SYGVQD (reference sequence).

V is TRBV7-9 and J is TRBJ1-4; no firm D call. Between the trimmed V and J ends, which lost 5 bases and 3 bases, there was a span of 7 bases. Per the germline V gene, CDR1 is SEHNR and CDR2 is FQNEAQ (reference sequence). The CDR3 length is 13 residues. CDR3 DNA sequence: TGTGCCAGCAGCCCCCCCCCTAATGAAAAACTGTTTTTT. It yields the protein CASSPPPNEKLFF. Combining the CDR3 with reference TRBV7-9 and TRBJ1-4 gives the whole variable domain DTGVSQNPRHKITKRGQNVTFRCDPISEHNRLYWYRQTLGQGPEFLTYFQNEAQLEKSRLLSDRFSAERPKGSFSTLEIQRTEQGDSAMYLCASSPPPNEKLFFGSGTQLSVL.

The CDR3 DNA reads TGTGCCAGCAGTCCCCGGGAAGGGGGCGTTGGTCAGCCCCAGCATTTT. Translated: CASSPREGGVGQPQHF. The V call is TRBV6-1, the J call TRBJ1-5; 7 nucleotides agree with TRBD1. Looked up from germline, CDR1 is MNHNS and CDR2 is SASEGT. V gave up 5 bases and J gave up 6 bases; unmatched junction bases: 13. The CDR3 is 16 residues long.

This clonotype has at least ten counts. V and J are TRBV15 and TRBJ1-5; weak D call: TRBD1 (6 bases). V gave up 10 bases and J gave up 4 bases, with 26 bases separating them. Per the germline V gene, CDR1 is LNHNV and CDR2 is YYDKDF (reference sequence). This CDR3 is 17 amino acids long. The CDR3, as DNA: TGTGCCAGCCGAAAAGGGGGGCAGAACTTTGGGAATCAGCCCCAGCATTTT. Amino acids: CASRKGGQNFGNQPQHF.

V usage is TRBV25-1 and J usage is TRBJ2-7; no clear D gene. V lost 3 bases and J 0 bases, leaving 15 bases between the germline ends. Germline CDR1 MGHDK, CDR2 SYGVNS. The CDR3 is 16 residues long. The DNA for the CDR3 is TGTGCCAGCAGTGAGGTTACGGGCGGTAGCTCCTACGAGCAGTACTTC. Translation gives CASSEVTGGSSYEQYF.

This clonotype has ten or more counts. The chain joins TRBV15 to TRBJ2-7; TRBD1 aligns across 9 bases. The V and J ends lost 3 bases and 2 bases, in that order; junction bases with no gene match: 5. Germline V lookup: CDR1 LNHNV, CDR2 YYDKDF (reference sequence). The CDR3 extends over 15 amino acids. CDR3 in amino acids: CATSRRGQGTYEQYF. The DNA for the CDR3 is TGTGCCACCAGCAGGCGGGGACAGGGAACCTACGAGCAGTACTTC.

With respect to this clonotype: With a much larger clone just one base away, this may be a read error. The rearrangement uses TRBV9 and TRBJ1-1, with D perhaps matching TRBD1 (5 bases). The CDR3 has 14 residues. Germline V gives CDR1 SGDLS, CDR2 YYNGEE. Here the CDR3 DNA reads TGTGCCAACAGCGTAGTGAGGGGACCAATTAGGGCTTTCTTT. Amino acid sequence: CANSVVRGPIRAFF.